Listed below are T cell receptor beta chains from one sample, sequenced in a study of tumor-infiltrating lymphocytes in primary liver carcinoma. TCRdb fed the multiplex PCR reads into MiXCR, producing one record per CDR3 protein. The data hold about 120,000 distinct CDR3 sequences, with 55% to 70% observed a single time. The sample comprised tumor-adjacent normal liver tissue. The receptors were gathered from an older woman with primary liver carcinoma and hepatitis B virus infection. Each CDR3 is given with its conserved first and last residue.

cdr3_aa	v_call	cdr3_length	j_call
CSVGDLAGEYKEQFF	TRBV29-1	15	TRBJ2-1
CASNLLEDSTAYFEQYF	TRBV2	17	TRBJ2-7
CASSGIVGGSTDTQYF	TRBV6-4	16	TRBJ2-3
CASSPPSRAVETQYF	TRBV18	15	TRBJ2-5
CASSLVGLAGVPYNEQFF	TRBV5-1	18	TRBJ2-1
CASSLGNRGLGNTEAFF	TRBV5-1	17	TRBJ1-1
CASSRLCVYQQYF	TRBV6-2/TRBV6-3	13	TRBJ2-7
CASSSTGSGFGYTF	TRBV11-2	14	TRBJ1-2
CASSQTPGASGNTIYF	TRBV4-1	16	TRBJ1-3
CASSMTGALRDTQYF	TRBV5-5	15	TRBJ2-3
CAGSQGGQVNEQLF	TRBV28	14	TRBJ2-1
CSIQDSYNEQFF	TRBV29-1	12	TRBJ2-1
CASRPDLGSYNEQFF	TRBV5-1	15	TRBJ2-1
CCVEDLLLQQFF	TRBV29-1	12	TRBJ2-1
CASTQGGTQYF	TRBV2	11	TRBJ2-3
CVSSLDLRSGEQFF	TRBV7-9	14	TRBJ2-1
CARSPNTKTQYF	TRBV28	12	TRBJ2-5
CASSSGHDTQYF	TRBV12-3/TRBV12-4	12	TRBJ2-3
CASSPGLTLDYEQFF	TRBV11-2	15	TRBJ2-1
CASSPRDSNNEQFF	TRBV7-9	14	TRBJ2-1
CASSLARVVTPDHPYEQYF	TRBV7-9	19	TRBJ2-7
CVSSRRRAYQETQYF	TRBV5-6	15	TRBJ2-5
CASGDGRNTNTGELFF	TRBV11-2	16	TRBJ2-2
CASSTDRGRVTYSGNTLYF	TRBV11-3	19	TRBJ1-3
CATSDPYRGNEAFF	TRBV24-1	14	TRBJ1-1
CAISCATPRETRYF	TRBV6-2/TRBV6-3	14	TRBJ2-5
CASSSGLAQETQYF	TRBV18	14	TRBJ2-5
CSAEGGLARRVSYNEQFF	TRBV29-1	18	TRBJ2-1
CASSWHRGSGELFF	TRBV11-2	14	TRBJ2-2
CVSGLGGYEQYF	TRBV28	12	TRBJ2-7
CASSIAGASYEQYF	TRBV19	14	TRBJ2-7
CASSSRGSRFSTDTQYF	TRBV5-1	17	TRBJ2-3
CASSLQQGMMETQYF	TRBV28	15	TRBJ2-5
CASSQDFTGGIRYF	TRBV4-2	14	TRBJ2-4
CASVGSGRGSSYNEQSF	TRBV6-5	17	TRBJ2-1
CASGTKVAGGADTQYF	TRBV5-4	16	TRBJ2-3
CASSNQPGQGEWVHEQYF	TRBV11-1	18	TRBJ2-7
CVSSLDRARATEVFF	TRBV11-3	15	TRBJ1-1
CASSKGGVLNTEVFF	TRBV13	15	TRBJ1-1
CASSCGTGQATEALF	TRBV6-6	15	TRBJ1-1
CDSSLGRLNTDVFF	TRBV6-1	14	TRBJ1-1
CASSPGLGAANNYGYTF	TRBV7-8	17	TRBJ1-2
CASSLDSLAIAHEQFF	TRBV12-3/TRBV12-4	16	TRBJ2-1
CATSDSASGNFGTDTQYF	TRBV24-1	18	TRBJ2-3
CASSPRLLAGGYNVQSF	TRBV11-3	17	TRBJ2-1
CANSSSASGRVNEQFF	TRBV7-8	16	TRBJ2-1
CASSPPGANTGEPFF	TRBV6-5	15	TRBJ2-2
CSVERHRNYGYTF	TRBV29-1	13	TRBJ1-2
CANSDGRKTNTGELFF	TRBV11-2	16	TRBJ2-2
CASGFASGAGNEQFF	TRBV12-5	15	TRBJ2-1
CPSSLGEGPNEKFF	TRBV11-2	14	TRBJ2-1
CVSSLDRIGELVF	TRBV11-2	13	TRBJ2-2
CSVHAGMGSGELFF	TRBV29-1	14	TRBJ2-2
CVSSRGGSRDERYF	TRBV4-1	14	TRBJ2-7
CASRNPGLAELYEQYF	TRBV11-2	16	TRBJ2-7
CASPGRANEKLFF	TRBV30	13	TRBJ1-4
CASRYTNTQFF	TRBV11-3	11	TRBJ2-3
CASSFPRNGSEQYF	TRBV13	14	TRBJ2-7
CASSCSRGSGSETQYF	TRBV11-2	16	TRBJ2-5